This TCR beta chain was sequenced in a study of blood T cells in healthy people across ages. The J segment lost 2 bases and the V segment lost 6 bases, leaving 6 bases of the junction unmatched. The CDR3 covers 16 residues. There are a few counts of this clonotype. Its specificity is unknown. A second PCR of 7 to 11 cycles used a sample-barcoded 5' primer and a J-beta primer mix. TCRdb re-derived calls from the 5' RACE reads in MiXCR, one entry per CDR3 protein. The data show roughly 1.4 million distinct CDR3 sequences, approximately 59% seen once. Study-wide points: Reliance upon unsorted PBMCs precluded definitive naive versus antigen-experienced comparison. Higher diversity and more naive CD4+ cells were features of long-lived donors, compared to aged donors.

Donors ranged from about 6 to 90 years old and were healthy Caucasians in Russia. The chain has TRBV12-3 or TRBV12-4 and TRBJ2-3, with 12 bases fitting TRBD2. The TCR sequence derives from a man younger than 35 in good health. The specimen was blood. The CDR3 bases are TGTGCCAGCAGAGCTGGACTAGCGGGAATCACAGATACGCAGTATTTT. It translates to CASRAGLAGITDTQYF.